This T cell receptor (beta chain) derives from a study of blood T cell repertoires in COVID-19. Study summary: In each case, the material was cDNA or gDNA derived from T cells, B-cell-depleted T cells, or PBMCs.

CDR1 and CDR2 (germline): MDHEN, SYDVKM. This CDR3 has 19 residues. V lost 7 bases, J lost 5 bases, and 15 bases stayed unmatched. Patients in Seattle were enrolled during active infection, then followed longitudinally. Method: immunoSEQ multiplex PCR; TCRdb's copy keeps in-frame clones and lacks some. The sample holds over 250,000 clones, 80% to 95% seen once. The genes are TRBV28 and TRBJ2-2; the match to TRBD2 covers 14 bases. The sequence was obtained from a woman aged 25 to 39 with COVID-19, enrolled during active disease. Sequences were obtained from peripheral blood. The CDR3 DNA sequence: TGTGCCAGCACTCTACCCGGGACTAGCGGGAGAGAAGGGACCGGGGAGCTGTTTTTT. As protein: CASTLPGTSGREGTGELFF.